This T cell receptor (beta chain) originates from a study of OX40 agonist ivuxolimab in advanced cancers. Overall study: Enrollees could have had prior anti-PD-1, anti-PD-L1 or anti-CTLA-4 therapy, which more than 30% had received.

Worth noting for this clone: Its target is unknown.

The CDR3 consists of 12 residues. Looked up from germline, CDR1 is SGHRS and CDR2 is YFSETQ. V dropped 5 bases and J dropped 6 bases, with 10 bases sitting between them. Here immunoSEQ multiplex PCR was the method, and the copy in TCRdb shows in-frame clones only, minus some. The sample holds about 20,000 clones, 80% to 90% seen once. Study outcomes and limitations: Still undetermined is the antigen specificity of the expanded peripheral T cells.

The starting material was CD4+ or CD8+ T cells sorted from blood, obtained in a trial of the OX40 agonist ivuxolimab. This rearrangement joins TRBV5-1 to TRBJ2-3; D ambiguous. The sequence derives from an adult with an advanced solid tumor such as melanoma, head and neck, liver or kidney cancer. CDR3 DNA: TGCGCCAGCAGTGAACCCTCCGATACGCAGTATTTT. Translating it yields CASSEPSDTQYF.